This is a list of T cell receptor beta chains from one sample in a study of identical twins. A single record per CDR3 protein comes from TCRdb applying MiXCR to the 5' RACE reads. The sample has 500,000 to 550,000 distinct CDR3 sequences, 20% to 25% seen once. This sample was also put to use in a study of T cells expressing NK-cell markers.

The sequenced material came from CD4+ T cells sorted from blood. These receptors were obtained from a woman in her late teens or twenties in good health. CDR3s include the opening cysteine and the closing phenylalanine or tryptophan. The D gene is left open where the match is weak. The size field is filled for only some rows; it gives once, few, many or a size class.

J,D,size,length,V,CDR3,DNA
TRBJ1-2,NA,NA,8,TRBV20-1,CRGGGYTF,TGCAGGGGTGGTGGCTACACCTTC
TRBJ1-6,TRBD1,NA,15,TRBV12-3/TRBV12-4,CATHRTGQGTSPLHF,TGTGCCACCCACCGAACCGGACAGGGAACTTCACCCCTCCACTTT
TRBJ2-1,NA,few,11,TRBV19,CASNDYGEQFF,TGTGCCAGTAATGATTACGGTGAGCAGTTCTTC
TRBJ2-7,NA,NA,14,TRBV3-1,CASSQWQGTYEQYF,TGTGCCAGCAGCCAATGGCAGGGGACCTACGAGCAGTACTTC
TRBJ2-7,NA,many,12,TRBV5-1,CASSLDLLEQYF,TGCGCCAGCAGCTTGGATCTGCTGGAGCAGTACTTC
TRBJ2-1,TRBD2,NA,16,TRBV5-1,CASSPGASSGSNEQFF,TGCGCCAGCAGCCCGGGGGCGTCTAGCGGGAGCAATGAGCAGTTCTTC
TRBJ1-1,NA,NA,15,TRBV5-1,CASSPQSNLNTEAFF,TGCGCCAGCAGCCCTCAGTCGAACCTGAACACTGAAGCTTTCTTT
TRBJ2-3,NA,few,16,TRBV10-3,CAIRPQSGGLTDTQYF,TGTGCCATCAGGCCCCAATCCGGGGGTTTGACAGATACGCAGTATTTT
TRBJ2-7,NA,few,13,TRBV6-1,CASSVTPTYEQYF,TGTGCCAGCAGTGTTACGCCTACCTACGAGCAGTACTTC
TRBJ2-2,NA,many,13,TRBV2,CASSELVGGELFF,TGTGCCAGCAGTGAACTAGTCGGCGGGGAGCTGTTTTTT
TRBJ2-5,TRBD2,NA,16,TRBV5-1,CASSLGLAGDIETQYF,TGCGCCAGCAGCTTGGGCCTAGCGGGAGATATAGAGACCCAGTACTTC
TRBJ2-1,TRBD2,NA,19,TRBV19,CASRKAGTSGSSEYNEQFF,TGTGCCAGTAGAAAGGCGGGGACTAGCGGGAGCTCCGAATACAATGAGCAGTTCTTC
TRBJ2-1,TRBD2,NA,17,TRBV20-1,CSAREASGSIYYNEQFF,TGCAGTGCTAGAGAAGCAAGCGGGAGTATTTATTACAATGAGCAGTTCTTC
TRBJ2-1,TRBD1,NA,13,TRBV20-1,CSAARTGGGEQFF,TGCAGTGCTGCACGGACAGGGGGCGGTGAGCAGTTCTTC
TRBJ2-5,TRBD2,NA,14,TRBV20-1,CSARTSRSVETQYF,TGCAGTGCAAGGACTAGTAGATCGGTAGAGACCCAGTACTTC
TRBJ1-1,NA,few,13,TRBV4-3,CASSQGRGKKAFF,TGCGCCAGCAGCCAGGGTCGTGGAAAGAAGGCTTTCTTT
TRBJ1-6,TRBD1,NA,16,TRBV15,CATSRLTGTGISPLHF,TGTGCCACCAGCAGACTTACCGGGACAGGGATTTCACCCCTCCACTTT
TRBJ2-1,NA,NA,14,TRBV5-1,CASSLNGGGDEQFF,TGCGCCAGCAGCTTAAACGGTGGAGGGGATGAGCAGTTCTTC
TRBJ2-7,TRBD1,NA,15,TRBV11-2,CASSPRRDRAYEQYF,TGTGCCAGCAGCCCGCGAAGGGACAGGGCGTACGAGCAGTACTTC
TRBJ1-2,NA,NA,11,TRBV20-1,CSAQLRVPYTF,TGCAGTGCCCAACTCAGGGTCCCCTACACCTTC
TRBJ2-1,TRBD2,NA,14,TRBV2,CASRTTSGSNEQFF,TGTGCCAGCAGAACGACTAGCGGGAGCAATGAGCAGTTCTTC
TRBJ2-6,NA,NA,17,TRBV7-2,CASSLVSGLSGANVLTF,TGTGCCAGCAGCTTAGTATCCGGGTTATCTGGGGCCAACGTCCTGACTTTC
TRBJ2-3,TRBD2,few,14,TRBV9,CASSVSGGADTQYF,TGTGCCAGCAGCGTTAGCGGGGGGGCTGATACGCAGTATTTT
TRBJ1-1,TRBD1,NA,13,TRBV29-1,CSVGQGPNTEAFF,TGCAGCGTTGGACAGGGGCCTAACACTGAAGCTTTCTTT
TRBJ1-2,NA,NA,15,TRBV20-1,CSARDWAKIDYGYTF,TGCAGTGCTAGAGATTGGGCCAAAATCGACTATGGCTACACCTTC
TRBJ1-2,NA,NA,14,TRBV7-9,CASSLQGPIYGYTF,TGTGCCAGCAGCTTGCAGGGGCCAATCTATGGCTACACCTTC
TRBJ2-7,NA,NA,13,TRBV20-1,CSAQDSSSYEQYF,TGCAGTGCTCAAGACAGCTCTTCCTACGAGCAGTACTTC
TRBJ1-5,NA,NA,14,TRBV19,CATSRPTTPQPQHF,TGTGCCACCTCTCGCCCGACAACTCCCCAGCCCCAGCATTTT
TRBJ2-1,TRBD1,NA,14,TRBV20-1,CSARRDRGGNEQFF,TGCAGTGCCCGAAGGGACAGGGGTGGCAATGAGCAGTTCTTC
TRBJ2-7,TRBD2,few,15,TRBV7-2,CASSLERGFYYEQYF,TGTGCCAGCAGCTTAGAGCGGGGATTTTACTACGAGCAGTACTTC
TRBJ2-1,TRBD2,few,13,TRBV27,CASSIREAKGQFF,TGTGCCAGCAGTATCCGGGAGGCAAAAGGGCAGTTCTTC